The next 29 T cell receptor beta chains were all read from a single sample in a study of neoadjuvant nivolumab and ipilimumab in lung cancer. Repertoires were generated with immunoSEQ multiplex PCR, while TCRdb's copy carries only in-frame clones and drops some. Here the sample spans 18,000 or so clones, 65% to 85% being singletons. Sequences were derived from tumor tissue, sampled after neoadjuvant nivolumab, alone or with ipilimumab, at or shortly before surgery. The receptors were sampled from an adult with non-small cell lung cancer.

This chain uses TRBV10-3 with TRBJ2-1, with D possibly matching TRBD1 (6 bases). V was shortened by 10 bases and J by 4 bases, with 20 bases between the two germline ends. The CDR3 runs to 15 residues. Germline V gene lookup returns CDR1 ENHRY and CDR2 SYGVKD. The CDR3 nucleotides are TGTGCCACGACCCGTGGGGCAGGGACATACAATGAGCAGTTCTTC. Its protein is CATTRGAGTYNEQFF.

This clone is medium-sized (0.01 to 0.1%) in the sample. This chain links TRBV6-1 with TRBJ1-1; no firm D call. This CDR3 is 14 amino acids long. Looked up from germline, CDR1 is MNHNS and CDR2 is SASEGT. V was pared by 3 bases and J by 4 bases, with 12 bases between. CDR3: CASSEGLIGTEAFF. The CDR3 DNA reads TGTGCCAGCAGTGAGGGCCTCATCGGCACTGAAGCTTTCTTT.

V gene TRBV30 combines with J gene TRBJ2-3; the D is unclear. Between the trimmed V and J ends, which lost 0 bases and 6 bases, there was a span of 16 bases. Germline assignment: CDR1 GTSNPN and CDR2 SVGIG (reference sequence). This CDR3 has 15 amino acids. CDR3 region: CAWSVSSTTTDTQYF. DNA for the CDR3: TGTGCCTGGAGTGTAAGTTCGACAACCACGGATACGCAGTATTTT. The full variable domain, rest sourced from reference TRBV30 and TRBJ2-3, is SQTIHQWPATLVQPVGSPLSLECTVEGTSNPNLYWYRQAAGRGLQLLFYSVGIGQISSEVPQNLSASRPQDRQFILSSKKLLLSDSGFYLCAWSVSSTTTDTQYFGPGTRLTVL.

V gene TRBV6-5 combines with J gene TRBJ2-7; 8 bases line up with TRBD1. V shed 7 bases and J 2 bases; nucleotides not matched to a gene: 4. This CDR3 comprises 13 residues. CDR1 is MNHEY, CDR2 SVGAGI, per germline. The CDR3 loop is CASKGTGAYEQYF. For the CDR3, the DNA is TGTGCCAGCAAAGGGACAGGTGCCTACGAGCAGTACTTC.

The gene calls are TRBV11-2 and TRBJ1-2, with a tentative D call TRBD1 (5 bases). Germline CDR1 and CDR2: SGHAT and FQNNGV. Trimming cost V 2 bases and J 3 bases, with 7 bases left between them. CDR3 length: 13 residues. CDR3 loop: CASSLKGHYGYTF. The CDR3 region has the DNA TGTGCCAGCAGCTTAAAGGGACACTATGGCTACACCTTC.

The chain has TRBV20-1 and TRBJ2-1; D is unresolved. There are 11 residues in the CDR3. Germline CDR1 reads DFQATT; CDR2 reads SNEGSKA (reference sequence). Trimming stripped 5 bases from V and 5 bases from J, with 7 bases between. CDR3 sequence: CSAALDNEQFF. Here the CDR3 DNA reads TGCAGTGCTGCCCTTGACAATGAGCAGTTCTTC.

CDR3 region: CASSPTGANYGYTF. DNA for the CDR3: TGTGCCAGCAGCCCGACAGGGGCTAACTATGGCTACACCTTC. The chain recombines TRBV5-6 with TRBJ1-2; 8 nucleotides agree with TRBD1. The germline gives CDR1 SGHDT, CDR2 YYEEEE. This CDR3 has 14 amino acids. Unmatched junction bases numbered 2, after V lost 4 bases and J lost 0 bases.

The rearrangement uses TRBV27 and TRBJ1-2, with 9 bases that match TRBD1. CDR3 length: 16 residues. After removal of 1 base from V and 4 bases from J, the junction contained 7 bases not matched to a gene. CDR1 is MNHEY, CDR2 SMNVEV, per germline (reference sequence). CDR3 region: CASSLFRTGAVYGYTF. DNA for the CDR3: TGTGCCAGCAGTTTATTTAGGACAGGGGCAGTCTATGGCTACACCTTC.

The J gene is TRBJ2-7, the V gene TRBV7-2; the D gene is possibly TRBD1 (6 bases). V lost 5 bases to trimming and J lost 5 bases, with 16 bases between them. Germline V CDR1 and CDR2: SGHTA, FQGNSA. This CDR3 spans 14 amino acids. CDR3 in DNA: TGTGCCAGCAGCCAGGGGATTTTTATGGACGAGCAGTACTTC. Protein: CASSQGIFMDEQYF.

The genes are TRBV6-5 and TRBJ1-3, with unresolved D. V dropped 2 bases and J dropped 4 bases, with 9 bases sitting between them. CDR1 and CDR2 from the germline V gene are MNHEY and SVGAGI. This CDR3 has 14 amino acids. Written as DNA, the CDR3 is TGTGCCAGCAGTTACGGTGTTTCCGGAAACACCATATATTTT. Its protein is CASSYGVSGNTIYF.

This rearrangement joins TRBV27 to TRBJ2-6; D is unclear. In germline, CDR1 is MNHEY, CDR2 SMNVEV (reference sequence). This CDR3 has 18 amino acids. Trimming shortened V by 4 bases and J by 2 bases, and 18 bases separated the two germline ends. CDR3 sequence reads: CASSSPRPNAPGANVLTF. CDR3 bases: TGTGCCAGCAGTTCCCCCAGGCCCAACGCCCCTGGGGCCAACGTCCTGACTTTC.

The chain joins TRBV11-1 to TRBJ1-1; D gene ambiguous. The CDR3 consists of 13 residues. Deletions cut 5 bases from V and 0 bases from J, with 7 bases between. Germline V gives CDR1 SGHAT, CDR2 FQDESV (reference sequence). The CDR3 DNA is TGTGCCAGCAGCCCAAGAGTGAACACTGAAGCTTTCTTT. This encodes CASSPRVNTEAFF. The complete variable domain, with remaining parts taken from reference TRBV11-1 and TRBJ1-1, reads EAEVAQSPRYKITEKSQAVAFWCDPISGHATLYWYRQILGQGPELLVQFQDESVVDDSQLPKDRFSAERLKGVDSTLKIQPAELGDSAMYLCASSPRVNTEAFFGQGTRLTVV.

V gene TRBV10-3 combines with J gene TRBJ2-2; D call uncertain. CDR3 size: 14 residues. V lost 4 bases and J 4 bases, leaving 10 bases between the germline ends. Germline CDR1 reads ENHRY; CDR2 reads SYGVKD. This CDR3 reads CAISVPAPTGELFF. The CDR3 DNA reads as TGTGCCATCAGTGTCCCAGCACCCACCGGGGAGCTGTTTTTT.

This clone came up once. The chain has TRBV7-2 and TRBJ1-1; the D is unclear. V was clipped by 3 bases and J by 5 bases, with 7 bases between them. CDR3 size: 12 residues. Germline V gene sequence: CDR1 SGHTA, CDR2 FQGNSA. The CDR3 bases are TGTGCCAGCAGCTTTATGGGGACTGAAGCTTTCTTT. Amino acid sequence: CASSFMGTEAFF.

The V gene is TRBV5-5, the J gene TRBJ1-1; a weak D match, TRBD1 (6 bases). V was trimmed by 4 bases and J by 0 bases, leaving 13 bases between them. CDR1 SGHKS and CDR2 YYEKEE come from the germline V gene (reference sequence). The CDR3 contains 15 residues. CDR3 loop: CASSGVQGLNTEAFF. CDR3 nucleotides: TGTGCCAGCAGCGGGGTGCAGGGGCTGAACACTGAAGCTTTCTTT.

The V gene is TRBV5-4, the J gene TRBJ2-7, with 7 bases aligning to TRBD1. Looked up from germline, CDR1 is SGHNT and CDR2 is YYREEE (reference sequence). The CDR3 totals 16 residues. J was trimmed by 2 bases and V by 4 bases; bases with no gene match: 12. In DNA form, the CDR3 reads TGTGCCAGCAGCGCCCCTGACCGGGACAGACCCTACGAGCAGTACTTC. Translated, it gives CASSAPDRDRPYEQYF.

The rearrangement links TRBV7-9 to TRBJ1-6; 8 nucleotides agree with TRBD1. Germline V gene sequence: CDR1 SEHNR, CDR2 FQNEAQ (reference sequence). This CDR3 is 17 amino acids long. V was pared by 1 base and J by 0 bases, with 2 bases of the junction left unmatched. The DNA for the CDR3 is TGTGCCAGCAGCTTAGGACAGGGGAGCTCCTATAATTCACCCCTCCACTTT. Amino acids: CASSLGQGSSYNSPLHF.

The chain is built from TRBV25-1 and TRBJ2-2; 8 nucleotides agree with TRBD1. The CDR3 totals 15 residues. The V gene end was trimmed by 6 bases and the J gene end by 4 bases; junction bases not matched to a gene: 7. Germline V gives CDR1 MGHDK, CDR2 SYGVNS. CDR3 nucleotide sequence: TGTGCCAGCAGGCAGGGGGCGCGGGGCACCGGGGAGCTGTTTTTT. Amino acids: CASRQGARGTGELFF.

The chain links TRBV6-4 to TRBJ2-3; tentatively, D is TRBD1 (5 bases). V shed 6 bases and J shed 0 bases, with 13 bases lying between them. CDR1 is MRHNA, CDR2 SNTAGT, per germline. CDR3 length equals 15 residues. CDR3 amino acids: CASSATVSSTDTQYF. CDR3 sequence (DNA): TGTGCCAGCAGCGCGACAGTTTCTAGCACAGATACGCAGTATTTT.

The rearrangement uses TRBV14 and TRBJ1-2; D not resolved. Germline V gene sequence: CDR1 SGHDN, CDR2 FVKESK. The CDR3 length is 13 residues. Trimming stripped 1 base from V and 4 bases from J, with 7 bases between. The CDR3 nucleotides are TGTGCCAGCAGCCAAGGACAAACCTATGGCTACACCTTC. The encoded protein is CASSQGQTYGYTF. The entire variable domain, with the rest obtained from reference TRBV14 and TRBJ1-2, is as follows: EAGVTQFPSHSVIEKGQTVTLRCDPISGHDNLYWYRRVMGKEIKFLLHFVKESKQDESGMPNNRFLAERTGGTYSTLKVQPAELEDSGVYFCASSQGQTYGYTFGSGTRLTVV.

This rearrangement joins TRBV28 to TRBJ1-1; D is unresolved. From germline, CDR1 is MDHEN and CDR2 SYDVKM. The CDR3 covers 12 residues. Between the trimmed V and J ends, which lost 1 base and 11 bases, there was a span of 11 bases. CDR3 sequence (DNA): TGTGCCAGCAGTTTATCGCAGACCGAGGCTTTCTTT. As protein: CASSLSQTEAFF.

The table lists this clone with a count of one. V gene TRBV5-6 combines with J gene TRBJ2-1; D gene ambiguous. Germline V gene data show CDR1 as SGHDT and CDR2 as YYEEEE. Trimming took off 1 base at V and 4 bases at J, with 6 bases between the two ends. The CDR3 has 13 amino acids. Here the CDR3 reads CASSLWQYNEQFF. CDR3 coding DNA: TGTGCCAGCAGCTTGTGGCAGTACAATGAGCAGTTCTTC. Variable domain in full (rest from reference TRBV5-6 and TRBJ2-1): DAGVTQSPTHLIKTRGQQVTLRCSPKSGHDTVSWYQQALGQGPQFIFQYYEEEERQRGNFPDRFSGHQFPNYSSELNVNALLLGDSALYLCASSLWQYNEQFFGPGTRLTVL.

The chain has TRBV30 and TRBJ2-5, with D tentatively TRBD2 (6 bases). The germline gives CDR1 GTSNPN, CDR2 SVGIG (reference sequence). The CDR3 consists of 11 residues. The CDR3 loop is CAEEGEETQYF. The CDR3 DNA is TGTGCGGAGGAGGGTGAAGAGACCCAGTACTTC.

The chain is built from TRBV6-4 and TRBJ1-1; D is perhaps TRBD1 (5 bases). Germline CDR1 is MRHNA and CDR2 is SNTAGT. The CDR3 extends over 13 amino acids. The V end was cut by 5 bases, the J end by 0 bases, with 7 bases between. The chain's CDR3 is CASSRQLNTEAFF. The CDR3 DNA follows: TGTGCCAGCAGTCGACAGCTGAACACTGAAGCTTTCTTT.

This chain connects TRBV18 to TRBJ1-4; D is unclear. Germline V gene sequence: CDR1 KGHSH, CDR2 LQKENI. V was trimmed by 5 bases and J by 0 bases, leaving 10 bases between them. The CDR3 contains 15 residues. CDR3 DNA: TGTGCCAGCTCATCAAGTCCAACAACTAATGAAAAACTGTTTTTT. It yields the protein CASSSSPTTNEKLFF.

The rearrangement uses TRBV5-4 and TRBJ1-1; no firm D call. V shed 4 bases and J shed 0 bases, with 7 bases lying between them. The germline gives CDR1 SGHNT, CDR2 YYREEE (reference sequence). The CDR3 has 13 residues. The CDR3 DNA follows: TGTGCCAGCAGCCCCGGCCTGAACACTGAAGCTTTCTTT. Translated, it gives CASSPGLNTEAFF.

In this sample, this clone turned up a few times. CDR3 sequence reads: CASSLLKTYEQYF. CDR3 DNA sequence: TGTGCCAGCAGTTTATTAAAAACCTACGAGCAGTACTTC. The chain couples TRBV27 to TRBJ2-7; the D is unclear. From germline, CDR1 is MNHEY and CDR2 SMNVEV (reference sequence). The CDR3 is made up of 13 amino acids. Trimming removed 1 base from V and 2 bases from J, with 6 bases in between.

This sequence joins TRBV6-5 and TRBJ2-1; 9 bases agree with TRBD2. V was pared by 0 bases and J by 1 base, with 1 base of the junction left unmatched. In germline, CDR1 is MNHEY, CDR2 SVGAGI. The length of the CDR3 is 16 residues. The CDR3 DNA reads TGTGCCAGCAGTTACTCGCGGGGGGGTTCCTACAATGAGCAGTTCTTC. This sequence encodes CASSYSRGGSYNEQFF.

This clone was seen a handful of times. The rearrangement joins TRBV12-5 to TRBJ1-6, with D hard to call. V was cut by 5 bases and J by 2 bases, with 7 bases left in between. Per germline, CDR1 LGHNT and CDR2 FRNRAP. The CDR3 consists of 14 residues. CDR3 bases: TGTGCTAGTGGTCAGGTGGCCTATAATTCACCCCTCCACTTT. As protein: CASGQVAYNSPLHF.